This is a list of T cell receptor beta chains from one sample in a study of CD8+ T cells in alopecia areata. Measured with immunoSEQ multiplex PCR; TCRdb has only the in-frame clones, and not every one. The table shows approximately 210,000 clones, with under 80% occurring only once. The input for sequencing was CD4+ T cells sorted from blood, taken around week 49, from a patient treated with tofacitinib. Source of these receptors: a human donor with alopecia areata. The CDR3 runs from the conserved cysteine through the conserved F or W. The D gene is left open where the match is weak. Only part of the rows carry a size: once, few, many, or a class if the clone is expanded.

d_call,clone_size,j_call,v_call,cdr3_aa,cdr3_nt
-,-,TRBJ2-3,TRBV7-8,CASSPAGKGTDTQYF,TGTGCCAGCAGCCCAGCGGGTAAGGGCACAGATACGCAGTATTTT
-,-,TRBJ1-2,TRBV4-1,CASSQDGQLGYTF,TGCGCCAGCAGCCAAGATGGGCAGCTTGGCTACACCTTC
TRBD1,-,TRBJ1-1,TRBV29-1,CSHEGTGNTEAFF,TGCAGCCATGAAGGGACAGGGAACACTGAAGCTTTCTTT
TRBD1,-,TRBJ1-2,TRBV29-1,CSALPTGDIYGYTF,TGCAGCGCCCTCCCCACAGGGGATATCTATGGCTACACCTTC
TRBD2,-,TRBJ2-5,TRBV2,CASPGRGSQETQYF,TGTGCCAGCCCCGGGAGGGGTAGTCAAGAGACCCAGTACTTC
TRBD1,-,TRBJ1-2,TRBV2,CASSALQGADTYGYTF,TGTGCCAGCAGTGCCTTACAGGGGGCGGACACCTATGGCTACACCTTC
-,-,TRBJ1-1,TRBV5-1,CASSPDPNTEAFF,TGCGCCAGCAGCCCGGACCCGAACACTGAAGCTTTCTTT
-,-,TRBJ1-2,TRBV18,CASSQDTGSNYGYTF,TGTGCCAGCTCACAGGACACTGGATCCAACTATGGCTACACCTTC
-,-,TRBJ2-7,TRBV29-1,CSVGSGQSYEQYF,TGCAGCGTTGGGTCCGGACAGTCCTACGAGCAGTACTTC
-,-,TRBJ1-1,TRBV15,CATSTRKNTEAFF,TGTGCCACCAGCACCCGCAAGAACACTGAAGCTTTCTTT
-,-,TRBJ2-3,TRBV19,CASSTAQGNTQYF,TGTGCCAGTAGTACCGCCCAGGGGAATACGCAGTATTTT
TRBD1,-,TRBJ1-6,TRBV5-1,CASSAGPGQGLYNSPLHF,TGCGCCAGCAGCGCAGGACCGGGACAGGGGTTGTATAATTCACCCCTCCACTTT
-,-,TRBJ1-1,TRBV29-1,CSVGSTQGTAFF,TGCAGCGTTGGAAGTACTCAGGGGACAGCTTTCTTT
-,-,TRBJ1-2,TRBV18,CASSPFPPRANYGYTF,TGTGCCAGCTCACCATTCCCGCCAAGGGCTAACTATGGCTACACCTTC
TRBD1,-,TRBJ2-5,TRBV2,CASSAWDRGRRETQYF,TGTGCCAGCAGTGCGTGGGACAGGGGGCGCCGAGAGACCCAGTACTTC
-,-,TRBJ2-7,TRBV5-4,CASSFSSGEQYF,TGTGCCAGCAGCTTCTCAAGTGGCGAGCAGTACTTC
-,-,TRBJ2-7,TRBV20-1,CSARNEEQYF,TGCAGTGCCAGAAATGAGGAGCAGTACTTC
TRBD2,-,TRBJ2-3,TRBV5-1,CASSLALAGTTDTQYF,TGCGCCAGCAGCTTGGCGTTAGCGGGGACCACAGATACGCAGTATTTT
TRBD1,-,TRBJ1-2,TRBV27,CASSGQGGGYTF,TGTGCCAGCAGCGGACAGGGGGGAGGCTACACCTTC
-,-,TRBJ2-5,TRBV6-1,CASGMKTQYF,TGTGCCAGCGGGATGAAGACCCAGTACTTC
TRBD2,-,TRBJ2-1,TRBV29-1,CSGAGRSYNEQFF,TGCAGCGGAGCGGGGAGATCCTACAATGAGCAGTTCTTC
TRBD1,-,TRBJ1-5,TRBV19,CASSEDRGQPQHF,TGTGCCAGTAGTGAGGACAGGGGCCAGCCCCAGCATTTT
-,-,TRBJ1-2,TRBV7-2,CASSPGQATGDGYTF,TGTGCCAGCAGCCCCGGCCAAGCGACTGGGGATGGCTACACCTTC
-,-,TRBJ2-2,TRBV15,CATSRDFTGELFF,TGTGCCACCAGCAGAGATTTCACCGGGGAGCTGTTTTTT
TRBD1,-,TRBJ1-2,TRBV30,CAWSVDRDSNYGYTF,TGTGCCTGGAGTGTCGACCGGGACAGTAACTATGGCTACACCTTC
-,-,TRBJ1-1,TRBV30,CAWSVGSEAFF,TGTGCCTGGAGTGTGGGTTCTGAAGCTTTCTTT
-,-,TRBJ1-1,TRBV12-5,CASGLGGRSTEAFF,TGTGCTAGTGGTTTGGGAGGACGTTCCACTGAAGCTTTCTTT
TRBD1,-,TRBJ1-2,TRBV5-1,CASSPRDRVWDGYTF,TGCGCCAGCAGCCCGAGAGACAGGGTTTGGGATGGCTACACCTTC
-,-,TRBJ1-6,TRBV7-9,CASSSDSLESPLHF,TGTGCCAGCAGCTCGGACAGTCTAGAGTCACCCCTCCACTTT
-,-,TRBJ2-3,TRBV10-3,CAISAKGGQSLSDTQYF,TGTGCCATCAGTGCCAAGGGCGGACAGAGCTTATCGGATACGCAGTATTTT
-,-,TRBJ1-2,TRBV4-3,CASSQEEARAQGGYTF,TGCGCCAGCAGCCAAGAGGAGGCTCGGGCCCAAGGAGGCTACACCTTC
-,-,TRBJ2-5,TRBV5-6,CASSLGRWETQYF,TGTGCCAGCAGCTTGGGTCGATGGGAGACCCAGTACTTC
-,few,TRBJ1-4,TRBV30,CAWRERNEKLFF,TGTGCCTGGAGAGAACGAAATGAAAAACTGTTTTTT
TRBD1,-,TRBJ1-6,TRBV15,CATSRDLVVGQNSPLHF,TGTGCCACCAGCAGAGATCTGGTGGTGGGACAGAATTCACCCCTCCACTTT
-,-,TRBJ2-2,TRBV9,CASSAQPNQGSGELFF,TGTGCCAGCAGCGCCCAACCGAACCAGGGTTCCGGGGAGCTGTTTTTT
-,-,TRBJ1-1,TRBV30,CAWSSPFEAFF,TGTGCCTGGAGTTCGCCATTTGAAGCTTTCTTT
TRBD1,-,TRBJ1-6,TRBV19,CASTTGGSPLHF,TGTGCCAGTACGACAGGGGGCTCACCCCTCCACTTT
-,-,TRBJ1-2,TRBV27,CASSFRGQANYGYTF,TGTGCCAGCAGTTTTAGAGGACAAGCTAACTATGGCTACACCTTC
-,-,TRBJ2-5,TRBV30,CAWTGLQETQYF,TGTGCCTGGACGGGACTGCAGGAGACCCAGTACTTC
TRBD1,-,TRBJ2-5,TRBV5-6,CASSMVGTGETQYF,TGTGCCAGCAGCATGGTCGGGACAGGAGAGACCCAGTACTTC
TRBD1,few,TRBJ2-7,TRBV27,CASSSLRQGSLYEQYF,TGTGCCAGCAGTTCACTTCGACAGGGGAGTTTGTACGAGCAGTACTTC
TRBD2,-,TRBJ2-1,TRBV2,CASSGEGDEQFF,TGTGCCAGCAGTGGGGAGGGCGATGAGCAGTTCTTC
-,few,TRBJ1-5,TRBV19,CASNPTPDQPQHF,TGTGCCAGTAATCCCACCCCAGATCAGCCCCAGCATTTT
-,once,TRBJ1-5,TRBV4-1,CASSQDPGWGGNQPQHF,TGCGCCAGCAGCCAAGATCCGGGATGGGGGGGCAATCAGCCCCAGCATTTT
-,-,TRBJ2-5,TRBV18,CASSDQETQYF,TGTGCCAGCTCCGACCAAGAGACCCAGTACTTC
-,few,TRBJ1-4,TRBV18,CASSPLKVPNEKLFF,TGTGCCAGCTCACCTCTGAAGGTCCCTAATGAAAAACTGTTTTTT
TRBD1,-,TRBJ1-2,TRBV29-1,CSAGTGIGTYGYTF,TGCAGCGCCGGGACAGGAATCGGCACCTATGGCTACACCTTC
TRBD2,few,TRBJ2-3,TRBV2,CASSKLAGTDTQYF,TGTGCCAGCAGCAAACTAGCGGGGACAGATACGCAGTATTTT
-,-,TRBJ2-2,TRBV5-1,CASSVQGGSTGELFF,TGCGCCAGCAGCGTACAGGGAGGAAGCACCGGGGAGCTGTTTTTT
-,-,TRBJ2-7,TRBV29-1,CSVRGGSYEQYF,TGCAGCGTGAGGGGCGGCTCCTACGAGCAGTACTTC
-,-,TRBJ1-5,TRBV2,CASSEFGGLNQPQHF,TGTGCCAGCAGTGAATTTGGAGGGCTTAATCAGCCCCAGCATTTT
TRBD1,-,TRBJ2-7,TRBV25-1,CASSVPRTGGSYEQYF,TGTGCCAGCAGTGTACCTCGGACAGGGGGATCCTACGAGCAGTACTTC
TRBD1,-,TRBJ2-1,TRBV7-9,CASSFTTGVYEQFF,TGTGCCAGCAGCTTCACAACAGGGGTCTATGAGCAGTTCTTC